The clone carrying this T cell receptor beta chain has only one observation. Its antigen is still unknown. Germline CDR1 is SGDLS and CDR2 is YYNGEE. The CDR3 length is 14 residues. V was pared by 8 bases and J by 10 bases, with 14 bases of the junction left unmatched. The sample belongs to a study of cytomegalovirus exposure and HLA in healthy donors. Use of 60 Vbeta and 13 Jbeta primers characterized the PCR. Method: immunoSEQ multiplex PCR; TCRdb's copy keeps in-frame clones and lacks some. The table has around 200,000 clones, around three quarters seen once. The study's findings and limits: Most TCR sequences showed up rarely, but some public TCRs showed up in many donors.

Source material: PBMCs. This clonotype originated in a boy younger than 18 in good health and CMV-seronegative. The J gene is TRBJ1-1, the V gene TRBV9, with TRBD1 identical over 10 bases. The CDR3 loop reads CASGGVDRGRAAFF. For the CDR3, the DNA is TGTGCCAGTGGGGGGGTAGACAGGGGGCGAGCAGCTTTCTTT.